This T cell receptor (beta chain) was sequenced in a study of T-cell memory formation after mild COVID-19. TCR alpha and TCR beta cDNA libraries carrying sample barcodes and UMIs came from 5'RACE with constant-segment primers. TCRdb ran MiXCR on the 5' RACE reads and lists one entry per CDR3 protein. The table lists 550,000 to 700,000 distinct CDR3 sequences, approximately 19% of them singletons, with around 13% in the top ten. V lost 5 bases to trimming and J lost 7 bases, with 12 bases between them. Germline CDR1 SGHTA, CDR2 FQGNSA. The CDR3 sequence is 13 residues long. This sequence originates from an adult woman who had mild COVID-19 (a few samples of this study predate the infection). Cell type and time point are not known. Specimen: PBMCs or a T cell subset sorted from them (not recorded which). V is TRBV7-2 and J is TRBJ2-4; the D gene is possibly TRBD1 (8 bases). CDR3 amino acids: CASSKQGGNIQYF. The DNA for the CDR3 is TGTGCCAGCAGCAAACAGGGGGGGAACATTCAGTACTTC.